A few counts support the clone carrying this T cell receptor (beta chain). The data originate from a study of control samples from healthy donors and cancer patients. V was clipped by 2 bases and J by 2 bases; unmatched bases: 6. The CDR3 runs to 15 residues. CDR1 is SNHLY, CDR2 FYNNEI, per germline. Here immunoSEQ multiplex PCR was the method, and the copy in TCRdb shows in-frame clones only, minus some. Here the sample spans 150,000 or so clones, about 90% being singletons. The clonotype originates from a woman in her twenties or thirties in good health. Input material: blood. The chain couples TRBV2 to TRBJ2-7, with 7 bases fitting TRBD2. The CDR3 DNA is TGTGCCAGCAGTGAAATGGGGGGGAGCGCCTACGAGCAGTACTTC. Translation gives CASSEMGGSAYEQYF.